The sample holds one count of the clone carrying this T cell receptor beta chain. Antigen unknown. V was cut by 6 bases and J by 0 bases, with 20 bases left in between. Germline loops: CDR1 PRHDT, CDR2 FYEKMQ (reference sequence). The length of the CDR3 is 17 residues. This entry comes from a study of cytotoxic CD8 clonotypes in ibrutinib-treated CLL. Findings and limits, study-wide: Public clonotypes, rarely seen, contracted or held steady on treatment.

Profiled with immunoSEQ multiplex PCR; TCRdb holds only in-frame clones, not every one. The repertoire holds over 70,000 clones, around 83% seen once, with around 5% in the top ten. The receptor's source is a human donor with chronic lymphocytic leukemia. This chain connects TRBV13 to TRBJ1-1; perhaps TRBD1 as D (6 bases). Sequencing used PBMCs, obtained before ibrutinib treatment. The CDR3 DNA follows: TGTGCCAGCAGTTCGATTGGGCTTGGGGGCATGAACACTGAAGCTTTCTTT. Translated: CASSSIGLGGMNTEAFF. Together with reference TRBV13 and TRBJ1-1, the CDR3 gives the full variable domain: AAGVIQSPRHLIKEKRETATLKCYPIPRHDTVYWYQQGPGQDPQFLISFYEKMQSDKGSIPDRFSAQQFSDYHSELNMSSLELGDSALYFCASSSIGLGGMNTEAFFGQGTRLTVV.